This T cell receptor (beta chain) originates from a study of graft-versus-host responses after intestinal transplantation. Study-level information: All recipients were transplanted with multivisceral, liver-intestinal, or isolated intestinal grafts. All recipients got anti-thymocyte globulin induction, then tacrolimus and steroids for approximately 3 years.

Study-level findings and limits: Allografts from individuals with graft-donor T cell macrochimerism displayed high graft-versus-host to host-versus-graft clonal ratios. Marrow from the recipient contained GvH clones, some of which had appeared first in ileum or blood.

Profiling relied on immunoSEQ multiplex PCR, and the TCRdb table lists in-frame clones only, not all of them. Of about 150,000 clones in the sample, about 93% were seen once. Turning to this clone: Its antigen is currently unknown.

The germline V gene has CDR1 SGHNT and CDR2 YYREEE (reference sequence). The CDR3 is 15 residues long. Trimming took off 2 bases at V and 0 bases at J, with 9 bases between the two ends. The TCR comes from a human donor who received an intestinal transplant. The J gene is TRBJ1-5, the V gene TRBV5-4; D remains unclear. This specimen was unstimulated CD4+ T cells sorted from spleen or lymph node cells, taken before intestinal transplant. The CDR3: CASSFFGNSNQPQHF. The CDR3 DNA follows: TGTGCCAGCAGCTTTTTCGGAAATAGCAATCAGCCCCAGCATTTT.